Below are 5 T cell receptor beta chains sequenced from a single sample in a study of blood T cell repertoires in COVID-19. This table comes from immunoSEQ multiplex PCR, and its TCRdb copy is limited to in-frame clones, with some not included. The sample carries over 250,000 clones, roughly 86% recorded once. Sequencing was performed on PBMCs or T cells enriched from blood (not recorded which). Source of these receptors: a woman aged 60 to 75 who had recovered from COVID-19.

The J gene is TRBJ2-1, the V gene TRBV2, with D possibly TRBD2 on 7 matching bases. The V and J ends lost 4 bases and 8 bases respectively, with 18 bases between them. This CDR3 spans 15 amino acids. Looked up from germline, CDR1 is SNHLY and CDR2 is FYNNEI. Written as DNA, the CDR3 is TGTGCCAGCAGTGGGGGGCGGGAGAGGATCTATGAGCAGTTCTTC. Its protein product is CASSGGRERIYEQFF.

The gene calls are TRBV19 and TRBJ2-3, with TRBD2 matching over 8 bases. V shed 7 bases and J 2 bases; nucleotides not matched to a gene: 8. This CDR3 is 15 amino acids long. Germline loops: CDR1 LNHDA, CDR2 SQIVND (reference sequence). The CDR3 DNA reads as TGTGCCAGTACCGGGGGGGCATGGATCACAGATACGCAGTATTTT. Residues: CASTGGAWITDTQYF.

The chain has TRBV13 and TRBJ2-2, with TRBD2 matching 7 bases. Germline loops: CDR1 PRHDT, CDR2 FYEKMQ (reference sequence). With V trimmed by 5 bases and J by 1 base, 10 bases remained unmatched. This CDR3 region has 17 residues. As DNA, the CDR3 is TGTGCCAGCAGCGCCTTCTTTAGCGGGCAGAACACCGGGGAGCTGTTTTTT. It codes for CASSAFFSGQNTGELFF.

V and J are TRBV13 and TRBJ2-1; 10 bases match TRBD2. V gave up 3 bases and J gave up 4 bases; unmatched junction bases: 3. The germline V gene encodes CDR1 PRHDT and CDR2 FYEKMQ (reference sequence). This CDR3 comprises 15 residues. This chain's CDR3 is CASSFLTSGYNEQFF. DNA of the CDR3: TGTGCCAGCAGCTTCTTGACTAGCGGGTACAATGAGCAGTTCTTC.

CDR3 protein: CASSSGTVSGNTIYF. The CDR3 region has the DNA TGCGCCAGCAGCTCCGGGACAGTCTCTGGAAACACCATATATTTT. V and J are TRBV5-1 and TRBJ1-3; 7 bases match TRBD1. CDR3 length: 15 amino acids. The germline V gene encodes CDR1 SGHRS and CDR2 YFSETQ. V dropped 3 bases and J dropped 0; count of bases not matched to a gene: 3.